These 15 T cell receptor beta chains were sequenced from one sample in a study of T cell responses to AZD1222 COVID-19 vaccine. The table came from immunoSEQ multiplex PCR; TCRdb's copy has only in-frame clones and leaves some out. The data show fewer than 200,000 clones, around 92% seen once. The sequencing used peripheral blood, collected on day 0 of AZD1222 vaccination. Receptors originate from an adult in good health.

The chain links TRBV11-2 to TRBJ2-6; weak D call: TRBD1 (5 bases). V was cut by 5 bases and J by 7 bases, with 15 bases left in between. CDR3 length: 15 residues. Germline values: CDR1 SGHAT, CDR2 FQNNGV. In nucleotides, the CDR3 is TGTGCCAGCAGCCCCATGGGGCAGGGTGCCAACGTCCTGACTTTC. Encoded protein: CASSPMGQGANVLTF.

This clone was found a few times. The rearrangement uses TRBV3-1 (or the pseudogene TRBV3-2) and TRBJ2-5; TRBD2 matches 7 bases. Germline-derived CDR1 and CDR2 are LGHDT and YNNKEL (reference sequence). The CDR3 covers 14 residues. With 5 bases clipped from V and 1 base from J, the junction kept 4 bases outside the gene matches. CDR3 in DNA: TGTGCCAGCAGCTCCAGCGGGGTCCAAGAGACCCAGTACTTC. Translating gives CASSSSGVQETQYF.

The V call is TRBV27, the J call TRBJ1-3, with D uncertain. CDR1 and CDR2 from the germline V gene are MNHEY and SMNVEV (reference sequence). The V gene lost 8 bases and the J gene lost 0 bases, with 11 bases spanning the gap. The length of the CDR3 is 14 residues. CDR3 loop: CASSRDFSGNTIYF. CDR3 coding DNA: TGTGCCAGCTCCAGAGATTTCTCTGGAAACACCATATATTTT.

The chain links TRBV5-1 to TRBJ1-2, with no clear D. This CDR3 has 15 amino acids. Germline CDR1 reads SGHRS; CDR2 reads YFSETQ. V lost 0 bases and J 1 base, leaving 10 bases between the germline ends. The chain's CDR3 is CASSLEEQINYGYTF. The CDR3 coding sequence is TGCGCCAGCAGCTTGGAAGAACAGATTAACTATGGCTACACCTTC.

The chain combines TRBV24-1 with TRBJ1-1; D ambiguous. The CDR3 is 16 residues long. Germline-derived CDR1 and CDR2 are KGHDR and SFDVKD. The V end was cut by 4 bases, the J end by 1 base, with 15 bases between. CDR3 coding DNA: TGTGCCACCAGTGACCCTTGGACGGCGGAGAACACTGAAGCTTTCTTT. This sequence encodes CATSDPWTAENTEAFF.

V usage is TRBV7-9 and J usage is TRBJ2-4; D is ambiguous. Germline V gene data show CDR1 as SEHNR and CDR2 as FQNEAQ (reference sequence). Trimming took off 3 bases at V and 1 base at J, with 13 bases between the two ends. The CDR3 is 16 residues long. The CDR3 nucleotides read TGTGCCAGCAGCTTTTCGACGGTGGGGGCCAAAAACATTCAGTACTTC. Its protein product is CASSFSTVGAKNIQYF.

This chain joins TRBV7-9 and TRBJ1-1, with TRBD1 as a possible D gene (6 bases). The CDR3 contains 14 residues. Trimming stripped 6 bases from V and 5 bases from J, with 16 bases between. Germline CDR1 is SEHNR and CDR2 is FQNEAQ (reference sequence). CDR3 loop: CASRGQRVKTEAFF. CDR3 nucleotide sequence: TGTGCCAGCAGAGGACAGCGAGTAAAGACTGAAGCTTTCTTT.

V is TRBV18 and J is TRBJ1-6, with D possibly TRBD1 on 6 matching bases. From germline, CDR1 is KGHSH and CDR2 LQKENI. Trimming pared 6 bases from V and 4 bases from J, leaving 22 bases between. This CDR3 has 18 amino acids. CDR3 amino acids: CASSRSRRQELYNSPLHF. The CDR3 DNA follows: TGTGCCAGCTCCCGTTCTCGCCGACAGGAGCTTTATAATTCACCCCTCCACTTT.

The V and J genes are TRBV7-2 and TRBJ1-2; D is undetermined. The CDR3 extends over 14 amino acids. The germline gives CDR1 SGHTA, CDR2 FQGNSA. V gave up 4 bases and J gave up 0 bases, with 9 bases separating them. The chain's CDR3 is CASSSQFANYGYTF. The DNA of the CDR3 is TGTGCCAGCAGCTCCCAGTTTGCTAACTATGGCTACACCTTC. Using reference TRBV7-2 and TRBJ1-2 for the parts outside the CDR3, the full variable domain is GAGVSQSPSNKVTEKGKDVELRCDPISGHTALYWYRQSLGQGLEFLIYFQGNSAPDKSGLPSDRFSAERTGGSVSTLTIQRTQQEDSAVYLCASSSQFANYGYTFGSGTRLTVV.

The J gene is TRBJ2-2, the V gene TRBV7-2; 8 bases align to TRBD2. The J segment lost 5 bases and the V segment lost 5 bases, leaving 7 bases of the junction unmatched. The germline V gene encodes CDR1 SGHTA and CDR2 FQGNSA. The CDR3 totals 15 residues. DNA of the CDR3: TGTGCCAGCAGCCAACGGGGGGGCCGAACCGGGGAGCTGTTTTTT. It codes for CASSQRGGRTGELFF.

This chain's CDR3 is CASRWDRVGGYTF. The CDR3 DNA is TGTGCCAGCCGCTGGGACAGGGTTGGCGGCTACACCTTC. The V gene is TRBV12-3 or TRBV12-4, the J gene TRBJ1-2; 9 bases agree with TRBD1. The CDR3 runs 13 residues. V dropped 8 bases and J dropped 8; count of bases not matched to a gene: 9.

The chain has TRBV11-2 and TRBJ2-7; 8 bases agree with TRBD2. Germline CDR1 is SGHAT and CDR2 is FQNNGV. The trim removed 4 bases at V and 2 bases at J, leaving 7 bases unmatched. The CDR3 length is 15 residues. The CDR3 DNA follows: TGTGCCAGCAGCTCTGTAGCGGGGCCAGCCTACGAGCAGTACTTC. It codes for CASSSVAGPAYEQYF.

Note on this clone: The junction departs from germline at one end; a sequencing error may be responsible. The CDR3 protein is CASSRDRGEKLFF. The CDR3 nucleotides are TGTGCTAGCAGCCGGGACAGGGGTGAAAAACTGTTTTTT. The gene calls are TRBV7-7 and TRBJ1-4, with 10 nucleotides matching TRBD1. The germline CDR1 and CDR2 sequences are SSHAT and FNYEAQ (reference sequence). The CDR3 runs to 13 residues. The full variable domain, with the rest looked up from reference TRBV7-7 and TRBJ1-4, is GAGVSQSPRYKVTKRGQDVTLRCDPISSHATLYWYQQALGQGPEFLTYFNYEAQPDKSGLPSDRFSAERPEGSISTLTIQRTEQRDSAMYRCASSRDRGEKLFFGSGTQLSVL.

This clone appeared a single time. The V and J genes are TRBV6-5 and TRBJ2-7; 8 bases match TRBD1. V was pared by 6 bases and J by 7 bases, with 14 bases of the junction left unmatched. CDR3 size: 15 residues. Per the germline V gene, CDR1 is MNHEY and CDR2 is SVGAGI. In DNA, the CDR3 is TGTGCCAGCAGCTTATTTGCGCAGGGGGCAGGAGAGCAGTACTTC. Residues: CASSLFAQGAGEQYF.

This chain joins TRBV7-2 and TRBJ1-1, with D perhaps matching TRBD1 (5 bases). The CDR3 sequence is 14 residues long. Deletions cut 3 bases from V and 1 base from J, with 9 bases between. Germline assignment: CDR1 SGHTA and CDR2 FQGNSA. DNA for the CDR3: TGTGCCAGCAGCTTCAAGGGACCGAACACTGAAGCTTTCTTT. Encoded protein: CASSFKGPNTEAFF.